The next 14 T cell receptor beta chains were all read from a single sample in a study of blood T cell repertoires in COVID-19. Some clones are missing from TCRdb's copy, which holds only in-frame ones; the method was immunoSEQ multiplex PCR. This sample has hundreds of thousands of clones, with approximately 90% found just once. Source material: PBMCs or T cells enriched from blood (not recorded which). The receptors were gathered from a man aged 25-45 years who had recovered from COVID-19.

The chain's CDR3 is CARRQVQPQHF. For the CDR3, the DNA is TGTGCCAGGCGACAGGTCCAGCCCCAGCATTTT. The chain recombines TRBV21-1 with TRBJ1-5; the table's TRBD1 call for D was not verified on the DNA. TRBV21-1 constitutes a pseudogene. The CDR3 sequence is 11 residues long.

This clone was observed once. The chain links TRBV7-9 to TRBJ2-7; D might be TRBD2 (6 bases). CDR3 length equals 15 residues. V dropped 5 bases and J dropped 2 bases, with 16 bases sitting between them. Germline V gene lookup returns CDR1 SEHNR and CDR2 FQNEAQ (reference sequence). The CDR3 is CASSPGVAEAYEQYF. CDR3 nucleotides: TGTGCCAGCAGCCCGGGGGTAGCGGAAGCCTACGAGCAGTACTTC.

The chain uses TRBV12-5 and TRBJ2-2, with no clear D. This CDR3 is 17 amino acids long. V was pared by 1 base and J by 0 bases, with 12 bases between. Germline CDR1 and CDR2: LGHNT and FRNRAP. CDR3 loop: CASGLATTLTNTGELFF. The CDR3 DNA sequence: TGTGCTAGTGGTTTGGCCACGACACTTACGAACACCGGGGAGCTGTTTTTT. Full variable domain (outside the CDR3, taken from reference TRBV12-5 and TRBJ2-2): DARVTQTPRHKVTEMGQEVTMRCQPILGHNTVFWYRQTMMQGLELLAYFRNRAPLDDSGMPKDRFSAEMPDATLATLKIQPSEPRDSAVYFCASGLATTLTNTGELFFGEGSRLTVL.

As DNA, the CDR3 is TGTGCCAGCAGCTCCCAGGGGCAGAACACCGGGGAGCTGTTTTTT. Its protein is CASSSQGQNTGELFF. This chain joins TRBV7-9 and TRBJ2-2; TRBD1 is a possible D gene (6 bases). V lost 4 bases and J 1 base, leaving 10 bases between the germline ends. Germline V gene sequence: CDR1 SEHNR, CDR2 FQNEAQ (reference sequence). There are 15 residues in the CDR3.

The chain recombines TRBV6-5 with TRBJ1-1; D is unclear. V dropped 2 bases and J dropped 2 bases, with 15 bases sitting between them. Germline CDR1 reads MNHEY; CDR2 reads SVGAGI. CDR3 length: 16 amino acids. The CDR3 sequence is CASSYRPGGANTEAFF. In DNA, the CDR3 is TGTGCCAGCAGTTACCGACCGGGAGGAGCAAACACTGAAGCTTTCTTT.

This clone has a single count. As DNA, the CDR3 is TGTGCCAGCAGCCACCCGGGAGGCTTTTACGAGCAGTACTTC. Translation gives CASSHPGGFYEQYF. V is TRBV6-2 or TRBV6-3 and J is TRBJ2-7; 7 nucleotides align to TRBD2. The CDR3 sequence is 14 residues long. Unmatched junction bases numbered 9, after V lost 6 bases and J lost 4 bases. The germline V gene has CDR1 MNHEY and CDR2 SVGEGT.

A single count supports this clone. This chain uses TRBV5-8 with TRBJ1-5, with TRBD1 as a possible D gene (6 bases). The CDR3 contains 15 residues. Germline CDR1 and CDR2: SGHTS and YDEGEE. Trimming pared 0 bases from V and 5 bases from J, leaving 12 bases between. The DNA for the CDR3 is TGTGCCAGCAGCTTGGGTGGGGGCTCGTATCAGCCCCAGCATTTT. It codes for CASSLGGGSYQPQHF.

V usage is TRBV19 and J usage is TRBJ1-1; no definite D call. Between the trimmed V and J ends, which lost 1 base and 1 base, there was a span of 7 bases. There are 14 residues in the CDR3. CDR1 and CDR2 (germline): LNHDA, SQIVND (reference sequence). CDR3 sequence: CASSIGQKNTEAFF. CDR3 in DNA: TGTGCCAGTAGTATAGGTCAGAAGAACACTGAAGCTTTCTTT.

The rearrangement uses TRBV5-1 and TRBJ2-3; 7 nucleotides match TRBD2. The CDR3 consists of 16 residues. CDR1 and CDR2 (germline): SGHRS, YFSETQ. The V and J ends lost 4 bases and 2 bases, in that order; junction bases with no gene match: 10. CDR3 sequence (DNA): TGCGCCAGCAGCCCAACCGGAGCGGGACTCACAGATACGCAGTATTTT. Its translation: CASSPTGAGLTDTQYF.

The CDR3 sequence: CASSPGPRLAGGSEQYF. The CDR3 bases are TGTGCCAGCAGCCCCGGCCCAAGACTAGCGGGAGGGAGTGAGCAGTACTTC. This chain uses TRBV13 with TRBJ2-7, with 14 bases aligning to TRBD2. CDR1 and CDR2 from the germline V gene are PRHDT and FYEKMQ (reference sequence). This CDR3 has 17 residues. V shed 5 bases and J 7 bases; nucleotides not matched to a gene: 13.

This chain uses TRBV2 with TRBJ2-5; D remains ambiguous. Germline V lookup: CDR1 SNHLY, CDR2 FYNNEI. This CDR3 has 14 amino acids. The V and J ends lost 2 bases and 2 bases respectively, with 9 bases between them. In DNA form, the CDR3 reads TGTGCCAGCAGTGAATCAACAGTACAAGAGACCCAGTACTTC. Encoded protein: CASSESTVQETQYF.

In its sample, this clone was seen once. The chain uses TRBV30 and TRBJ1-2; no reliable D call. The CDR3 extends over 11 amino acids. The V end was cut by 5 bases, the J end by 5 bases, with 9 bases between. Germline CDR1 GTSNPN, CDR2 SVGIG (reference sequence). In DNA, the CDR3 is TGTGCCTGGGACCGACTGTATGGCTACACCTTC. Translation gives CAWDRLYGYTF.

The CDR3 is CAWIGGPSGNNEQFF. The CDR3 bases are TGTGCCTGGATTGGGGGACCTAGCGGTAACAATGAGCAGTTCTTC. The chain has TRBV30 and TRBJ2-1; 7 nucleotides agree with TRBD2. J was trimmed by 5 bases and V by 4 bases; bases with no gene match: 11. The CDR3 is made up of 15 amino acids. Germline V gene lookup returns CDR1 GTSNPN and CDR2 SVGIG (reference sequence).

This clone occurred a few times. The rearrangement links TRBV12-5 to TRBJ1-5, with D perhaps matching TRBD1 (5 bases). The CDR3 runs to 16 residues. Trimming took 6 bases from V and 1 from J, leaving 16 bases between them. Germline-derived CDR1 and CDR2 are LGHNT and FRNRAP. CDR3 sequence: CASGQEEGVSNQPQHF. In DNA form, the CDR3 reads TGTGCTAGTGGACAGGAGGAGGGAGTGAGCAATCAGCCCCAGCATTTT.